The source of this T cell receptor beta chain is a study of T cells expressing NK-cell markers (dated by TCRdb to the early 2020s). In the study overall: TCR beta-chain repertoires were profiled in sorted CD3+CD56+NKG2C+, CD3+CD56+NKG2C- and CD3+CD56-NKG2C+ T-cell subsets from several donors. Seven of the eight sequenced donors were HCMV-seropositive and one was HCMV-seronegative. Libraries were sequenced as 2 x 150 bp reads on Illumina HiSeq 2000/2500, MiSeq or NextSeq. All eight donors whose samples were sequenced were randomly selected healthy volunteers, three of them men and five women.

Results the study describes overall, beyond this receptor: Whether the expanded NKG2C-expressing T cell clones were specific for HCMV antigens was left unclear. In roughly 6 donors, the dominant CD3+CD56+NKG2C+ clonotypes ranked among the top 10 CD8+ clonotypes, making up about 1.0-7.0% of CD8+ T cells. Those dominant clonotypes were again the most abundant among CD3+CD56-NKG2C+ cells in a handful of donors, at roughly 28.3-60.1%.

Based on the germline V gene, the CDR1 and CDR2 sequences are SGHTA and FQGNSA. The CDR3 spans 12 residues, from the cysteine through the phenylalanine. The protein alone is recorded here. With regard to this clonotype: Its cognate antigen has yet to be identified.

The instrument given in TCRdb is Illumina HiSeq 2000. 5'RACE template switching, by which a universal primer site and unique molecular identifiers were added, was used to make TCR beta cDNA libraries. cDNA synthesis was primed from the TCR beta constant segment, followed by two successive PCR amplification steps. On the study's bioinformatics: MIGEC handled demultiplexing of the reads and grouping by UMI, while MiTCR was used to assemble and quantify clonotypes. To remove erroneous sequences, TCR cDNA sequences were retained only when supported by two or more reads. Downstream repertoire analysis used the tcR package, and clonotypes were matched across fractions by CDR3 nucleotide sequence plus V segment. VDJmatch was used to annotate antigen specificity against VDJdb, with one amino acid substitution in CDR3 permitted. Following reprocessing of the reads by TCRdb, the data hold one row per CDR3 protein sequence and no DNA is available. TCRdb's processing, not the study's, gives the V and J calls here. This sample's table has entries for roughly 380,000 distinct CDR3 sequences. The ten largest clones capture over 4% of the sample.

To determine HCMV serostatus, a commercial ELISA kit was used to detect HCMV-specific IgG in serum. Ficoll density gradient centrifugation was used to isolate peripheral blood mononuclear cells from blood. Sequencing used blood T cells: a sorted CD56 or NKG2C T cell subset, CD4+ or CD8+ T cells, or bulk PBMC T cells (not recorded which). The chain is encoded by TRBV7-2 joined to TRBJ1-1. This sequence was found in a man aged 18 to 69 in good health. The CDR3: CASSSTGYEAFF.